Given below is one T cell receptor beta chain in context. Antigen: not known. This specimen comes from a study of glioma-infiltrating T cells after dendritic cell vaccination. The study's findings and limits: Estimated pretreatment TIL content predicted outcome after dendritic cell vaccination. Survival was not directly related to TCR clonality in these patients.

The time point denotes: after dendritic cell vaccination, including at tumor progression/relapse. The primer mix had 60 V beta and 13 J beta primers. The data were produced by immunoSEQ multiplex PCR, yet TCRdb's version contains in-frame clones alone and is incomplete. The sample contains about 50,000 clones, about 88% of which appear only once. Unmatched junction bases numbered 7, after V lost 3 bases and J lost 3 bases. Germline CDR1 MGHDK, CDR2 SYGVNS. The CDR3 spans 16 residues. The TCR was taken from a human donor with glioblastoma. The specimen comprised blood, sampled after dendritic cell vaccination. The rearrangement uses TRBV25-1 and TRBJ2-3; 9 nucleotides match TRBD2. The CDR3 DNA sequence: TGTGCCAGCAGTGATGTAGCGGGAGAAGGTACAGATACGCAGTATTTT. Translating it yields CASSDVAGEGTDTQYF.